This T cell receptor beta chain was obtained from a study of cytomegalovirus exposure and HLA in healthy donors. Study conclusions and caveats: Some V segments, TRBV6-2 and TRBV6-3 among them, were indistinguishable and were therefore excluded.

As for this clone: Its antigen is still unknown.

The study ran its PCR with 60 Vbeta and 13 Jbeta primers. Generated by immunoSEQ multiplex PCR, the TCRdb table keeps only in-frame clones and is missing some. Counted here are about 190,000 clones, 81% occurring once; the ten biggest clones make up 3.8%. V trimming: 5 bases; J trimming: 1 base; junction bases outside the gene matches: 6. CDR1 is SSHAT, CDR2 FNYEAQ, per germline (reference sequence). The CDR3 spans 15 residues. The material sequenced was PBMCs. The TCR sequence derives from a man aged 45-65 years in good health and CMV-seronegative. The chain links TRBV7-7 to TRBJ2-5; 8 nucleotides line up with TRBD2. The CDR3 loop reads CASSLKRGTQETQYF. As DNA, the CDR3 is TGTGCCAGCAGCCTCAAGCGGGGGACCCAAGAGACCCAGTACTTC.